This T cell receptor (beta chain) was profiled in a study of T-cell reconstitution after alpha-beta-depleted transplantation in children. This clonotype was observed a handful of times. Antigen unknown. Study conclusions and caveats: Reported findings indicate that, about two months after transplant, alpha-beta T cells came from several hundred expanded clones, which were derived from non-depleted graft cells. Where some patients showed high TCRbeta diversity at day 60, it came from recipient T cells and thymic progenitors that had survived. Diversity and T-cell counts at one year after transplant derived mostly from new T cells.

The TCRbeta library incorporated unique molecular identifiers. MiXCR, run by TCRdb on the PCR reads, gives a single entry per CDR3 protein. The data contain around 580,000 distinct CDR3 sequences, 20% to 30% of them seen just once; the ten biggest clones take up under 45%. CDR3 length equals 16 residues. Trimming pared 2 bases from V and 2 bases from J, leaving 15 bases between. Germline CDR1 SGHRS, CDR2 YFSETQ. The clonotype comes from a boy under two years old with Wiskott-Aldrich syndrome, due to receive a stem cell transplant. The source material was PBMCs, sampled before TCRalphabeta/CD19-depleted stem cell transplant. J is TRBJ2-3 and V is TRBV5-1; possibly TRBD2 for D (5 bases). CDR3 nucleotides: TGCGCCAGCAGCTTAGGCTCTAGCAGCTTCACAGATACGCAGTATTTT. Its translation is CASSLGSSSFTDTQYF.